What follows are 22 T cell receptor beta chains derived from one specimen sequenced in a study of OX40 agonist ivuxolimab in advanced cancers. Profiling relied on immunoSEQ multiplex PCR, and the TCRdb table lists in-frame clones only, not all of them. The sample yields tens of thousands of clones, roughly 80% seen once. The sample in question was CD4+ or CD8+ T cells sorted from blood, obtained in a trial of the OX40 agonist ivuxolimab. The receptors derive from an adult with an advanced solid tumor such as melanoma, head and neck, liver or kidney cancer.

V usage is TRBV5-8 and J usage is TRBJ1-4; D unclear. The CDR3 runs 14 residues. Per the germline V gene, CDR1 is SGHTS and CDR2 is YDEGEE. With 0 bases removed from V and 4 bases from J, the gap between germline ends came to 7 bases. CDR3 sequence: CASSLGQLNEKLFF. CDR3 nucleotide sequence: TGTGCCAGCAGCTTGGGGCAGCTTAATGAAAAACTGTTTTTT.

The V gene is TRBV2, the J gene TRBJ2-1; D is unclear. Germline V gives CDR1 SNHLY, CDR2 FYNNEI. Trimming took 2 bases from V and 4 from J, leaving 12 bases between them. CDR3 size: 15 residues. The CDR3 reads CASSESIQPYNEQFF. The CDR3 bases are TGTGCCAGCAGTGAATCGATTCAGCCATACAATGAGCAGTTCTTC.

This clone occurred once. The genes are TRBV27 and TRBJ1-2; 12 bases agree with TRBD1. The V gene end was trimmed by 4 bases and the J gene end by 8 bases; junction bases not matched to a gene: 8. CDR3 length: 15 amino acids. Germline CDR1 reads MNHEY; CDR2 reads SMNVEV (reference sequence). CDR3 loop: CASSSPGQGAEGYTF. CDR3 DNA: TGTGCCAGCAGTTCCCCGGGACAGGGGGCAGAGGGCTACACCTTC.

The rearrangement uses TRBV30 and TRBJ2-3; weak D call: TRBD1 (6 bases). The CDR3 totals 14 residues. The V and J ends lost 4 bases and 2 bases respectively, with 13 bases between them. The germline gives CDR1 GTSNPN, CDR2 SVGIG (reference sequence). The CDR3 sequence is CAWNRVASTDTQYF. Here the CDR3 DNA reads TGTGCCTGGAACAGGGTAGCTTCCACAGATACGCAGTATTTT. Combining the CDR3 with reference TRBV30 and TRBJ2-3 gives the whole variable domain SQTIHQWPATLVQPVGSPLSLECTVEGTSNPNLYWYRQAAGRGLQLLFYSVGIGQISSEVPQNLSASRPQDRQFILSSKKLLLSDSGFYLCAWNRVASTDTQYFGPGTRLTVL.

This chain uses TRBV10-3 with TRBJ2-5; tentative D call: TRBD1 (6 bases). This CDR3 region has 13 residues. Per the germline V gene, CDR1 is ENHRY and CDR2 is SYGVKD. The germline V and J ends were trimmed by 6 bases and 5 bases, with 13 bases remaining between them. CDR3 sequence (DNA): TGTGCCATCAGACAGGGTTTCGGGGAGACCCAGTACTTC. Amino acid sequence: CAIRQGFGETQYF.

The J gene is TRBJ1-1, the V gene TRBV6-1, with D unclear. CDR3 length: 12 residues. Per the germline V gene, CDR1 is MNHNS and CDR2 is SASEGT. Trimming took 3 bases from V and 6 from J, leaving 8 bases between them. CDR3 sequence (DNA): TGTGCCAGCAGTGATATAGTCCCTGAAGCTTTCTTT. This translates into CASSDIVPEAFF.

Note on this clone: Compared with germline, one end of the junction differs, possibly owing to a read error. The chain's CDR3 is CASSPHVETQYF. The CDR3 coding sequence is TGTGCTAGCAGCCCCCATGTAGAGACCCAGTACTTC. The V and J genes are TRBV7-7 and TRBJ2-5; D unresolved. The CDR3 sequence is 12 residues long. The V gene's germline CDR1 is SSHAT and CDR2 FNYEAQ (reference sequence).

The chain uses TRBV19 and TRBJ1-2; unclear D gene. The length of the CDR3 is 13 residues. The V gene's germline CDR1 is LNHDA and CDR2 SQIVND (reference sequence). The V gene lost 7 bases and the J gene lost 5 bases, with 14 bases spanning the gap. CDR3 DNA sequence: TGTGCCAGTAACTCCCACCAGACTTATGGCTACACCTTC. Amino acid sequence: CASNSHQTYGYTF.

The genes are TRBV10-3 and TRBJ1-4, with D uncertain. The germline V and J ends were trimmed by 10 bases and 5 bases, with 5 bases remaining between them. The germline V gene has CDR1 ENHRY and CDR2 SYGVKD. This CDR3 is 10 amino acids long. The CDR3 DNA reads TGTGCCACCGGAAATGAAAAACTGTTTTTT. It yields the protein CATGNEKLFF.

V is TRBV15 and J is TRBJ1-5; no clear D gene. In germline, CDR1 is LNHNV, CDR2 YYDKDF (reference sequence). The CDR3 has 14 amino acids. V lost 8 bases, J lost 5 bases, and 16 bases lay in between. CDR3 loop: CATRSESSDQPQHF. CDR3 bases: TGTGCCACCCGGAGCGAAAGTTCAGATCAGCCCCAGCATTTT. The full variable domain, its missing parts supplied by reference TRBV15 and TRBJ1-5, is DAMVIQNPRYQVTQFGKPVTLSCSQTLNHNVMYWYQQKSSQAPKLLFHYYDKDFNNEADTPDNFQSRRPNTSFCFLDIRSPGLGDTAMYLCATRSESSDQPQHFGDGTRLSIL.

V is TRBV7-8 and J is TRBJ2-3, with D unresolved. CDR3 length: 14 amino acids. Germline CDR1 reads SGHVS; CDR2 reads FQNEAQ. Trimming took off 2 bases at V and 0 bases at J, with 6 bases between the two ends. The CDR3 spells CASSLTTSTDTQYF. The CDR3 DNA reads as TGTGCCAGCAGCTTAACGACCAGCACAGATACGCAGTATTTT.

The V call is TRBV4-1, the J call TRBJ2-1; TRBD2 agrees at 11 bases. After removal of 1 base from V and 6 bases from J, the junction contained 5 bases not matched to a gene. The CDR3 is made up of 16 amino acids. Germline CDR1 reads MGHRA; CDR2 reads YSYEKL. Written as DNA, the CDR3 is TGCGCCAGCAGCCAAGGAGGACTAGCGGGCCTCAATGAGCAGTTCTTC. Translating gives CASSQGGLAGLNEQFF.

This clone occurred a few times. J is TRBJ2-3 and V is TRBV27; 12 bases match TRBD2. The CDR3 consists of 18 residues. With 8 bases clipped from V and 0 bases from J, the junction kept 12 bases outside the gene matches. CDR1 and CDR2 from the germline V gene are MNHEY and SMNVEV (reference sequence). DNA for the CDR3: TGTGCCAGCCCGCCGATTACTAGCGGGAGGCCTAGCACAGATACGCAGTATTTT. This translates into CASPPITSGRPSTDTQYF.

This clone was recorded only once. This chain uses TRBV19 with TRBJ2-1; perhaps TRBD2 as D (6 bases). The germline gives CDR1 LNHDA, CDR2 SQIVND (reference sequence). With 2 bases removed from V and 2 bases from J, the gap between germline ends came to 13 bases. The CDR3 has 16 amino acids. The CDR3 DNA reads as TGTGCCAGTAGTATACGTTCGGGAGTTCCCTACAATGAGCAGTTCTTC. Amino acids: CASSIRSGVPYNEQFF. The whole variable domain, remainder taken from reference TRBV19 and TRBJ2-1, is DGGITQSPKYLFRKEGQNVTLSCEQNLNHDAMYWYRQDPGQGLRLIYYSQIVNDFQKGDIAEGYSVSREKKESFPLTVTSAQKNPTAFYLCASSIRSGVPYNEQFFGPGTRLTVL.

The chain carries TRBV6-5 and TRBJ1-5; no definite D call. CDR3 size: 14 residues. Trimming removed 3 bases at V and 5 bases at J, with 11 bases between. Germline-derived CDR1 and CDR2 are MNHEY and SVGAGI. CDR3 sequence (DNA): TGTGCCAGCAGTTATATCTCTCATGATCAGCCCCAGCATTTT. Residues: CASSYISHDQPQHF.

Here the CDR3 reads CASSFGNLAKNIQYF. The CDR3 nucleotides are TGTGCCAGCAGCTTTGGAAATTTAGCCAAAAACATTCAGTACTTC. This chain links TRBV7-2 with TRBJ2-4; D unclear. The CDR3 is made up of 15 amino acids. The germline gives CDR1 SGHTA, CDR2 FQGNSA. V was cut by 3 bases and J by 0 bases, with 9 bases left in between.

V is TRBV7-9 and J is TRBJ2-1; 7 bases fit TRBD2. Germline trimming cut 5 bases from V and 2 bases from J; bases unmatched to any gene: 6. The germline gives CDR1 SEHNR, CDR2 FQNEAQ (reference sequence). CDR3 length: 15 amino acids. CDR3 residues: CASSPGRAAYNEQFF. For the CDR3, the DNA is TGTGCCAGCAGCCCTGGGAGGGCTGCCTACAATGAGCAGTTCTTC.

The chain carries TRBV25-1 and TRBJ1-1, with unresolved D. V was pared by 0 bases and J by 4 bases, with 9 bases between. The germline CDR1 and CDR2 sequences are MGHDK and SYGVNS. This CDR3 comprises 14 residues. CDR3 sequence reads: CASSEYPWPTEAFF. Written as DNA, the CDR3 is TGTGCCAGCAGTGAATATCCTTGGCCCACTGAAGCTTTCTTT.

This chain uses TRBV11-3 with TRBJ1-1; possible D gene TRBD1, 5 bases. In germline, CDR1 is SGHNT, CDR2 YENEEA. The CDR3 has 15 amino acids. V was trimmed by 0 bases and J by 0 bases, leaving 8 bases between them. This CDR3 is CASSLDHRLNTEAFF. The CDR3 coding sequence is TGTGCCAGCAGCTTAGATCACAGGCTGAACACTGAAGCTTTCTTT.

The chain employs TRBV28 and TRBJ1-2; the D gene is possibly TRBD1 (5 bases). Germline V CDR1 and CDR2: MDHEN, SYDVKM. V shed 4 bases and J shed 3 bases, with 9 bases lying between them. CDR3 length: 13 amino acids. Here the CDR3 reads CASSSTVDYGYTF. The CDR3 nucleotides read TGTGCCAGCAGTTCGACAGTGGACTATGGCTACACCTTC.

The chain couples TRBV7-9 to TRBJ1-2; TRBD1 agrees at 7 bases. Per the germline V gene, CDR1 is SEHNR and CDR2 is FQNEAQ (reference sequence). The CDR3 is made up of 15 amino acids. V lost 5 bases, J lost 3 bases, and 9 bases stayed unmatched. The CDR3: CASSPPAGTDYGYTF. The CDR3 region has the DNA TGTGCCAGCAGCCCCCCGGCCGGGACAGACTATGGCTACACCTTC.

The CDR3 DNA reads TGCAGCGTGGGGGGAGGGTCCTCTGGAAACACCATATATTTT. This codes for CSVGGGSSGNTIYF. V usage is TRBV29-1 and J usage is TRBJ1-3; D may be TRBD1 (5 bases). With 6 bases removed from V and 0 bases from J, the gap between germline ends came to 12 bases. Per the germline V gene, CDR1 is SQVTM and CDR2 is ANQGSEA. The CDR3 spans 14 residues. Complete variable domain (other parts from reference TRBV29-1 and TRBJ1-3): SAVISQKPSRDICQRGTSLTIQCQVDSQVTMMFWYRQQPGQSLTLIATANQGSEATYESGFVIDKFPISRPNLTFSTLTVSNMSPEDSSIYLCSVGGGSSGNTIYFGEGSWLTVV.